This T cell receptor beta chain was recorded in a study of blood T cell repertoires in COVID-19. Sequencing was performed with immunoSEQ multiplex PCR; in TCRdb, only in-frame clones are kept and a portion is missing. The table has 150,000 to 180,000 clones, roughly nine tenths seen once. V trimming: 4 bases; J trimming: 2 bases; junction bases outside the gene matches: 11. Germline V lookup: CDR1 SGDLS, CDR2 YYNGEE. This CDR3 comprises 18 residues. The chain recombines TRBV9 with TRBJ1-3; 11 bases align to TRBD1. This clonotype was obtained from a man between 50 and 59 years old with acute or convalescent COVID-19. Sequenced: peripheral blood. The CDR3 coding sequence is TGTGCCAGCAGCAACCCCCTCCGGGGACAGGGGGCTGGAAACACCATATATTTT. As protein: CASSNPLRGQGAGNTIYF.